The rows below give T cell receptor beta chains drawn from one sample of a study of CD8+CD57+ T cells in acquired aplastic anemia. Each CDR3 protein gets one entry after TCRdb re-called the reads with MiXCR. The table shows hundreds of thousands of distinct CDR3 sequences, with roughly 68% occurring only once. Sequencing was done on a sample of sorted CD4+, CD8+, or CD8+CD57+ T cells (not recorded which) from PBMCs. The receptors stem from a human donor in good health, serving as a control. The CDR3 runs from the conserved cysteine through the conserved F or W. The order of the fields is J gene, CDR3 length, clone size, D gene, V gene, CDR3 protein, CDR3 DNA. The D gene is left open where the match is weak. Clone size is shown for a subset of rows, as once, few, many or a class of expanded clone.

j_call: TRBJ1-6
cdr3_length: 16
clone_size: -
d_call: -
v_call: TRBV5-1
cdr3_aa: CASSLAHQRGNSPLHF
cdr3_nt: TGCGCCAGCAGCTTGGCCCACCAGCGAGGTAATTCACCCCTCCACTTT

j_call: TRBJ2-2
cdr3_length: 14
clone_size: many
d_call: TRBD1
v_call: TRBV5-1
cdr3_aa: CASSPQGAAGELFF
cdr3_nt: TGCGCCAGCAGCCCTCAGGGGGCCGCCGGGGAGCTGTTTTTT

j_call: TRBJ1-2
cdr3_length: 13
clone_size: -
d_call: -
v_call: TRBV6-5
cdr3_aa: CASRESTGRGYTF
cdr3_nt: TGTGCCAGCAGAGAGTCCACAGGGAGAGGCTACACCTTC

j_call: TRBJ2-3
cdr3_length: 14
clone_size: many
d_call: -
v_call: TRBV3-1
cdr3_aa: CASSPGTSTDTQYF
cdr3_nt: TGTGCCAGCAGCCCAGGGACTAGCACAGATACGCAGTATTTT

j_call: TRBJ2-7
cdr3_length: 13
clone_size: many
d_call: -
v_call: TRBV7-2
cdr3_aa: CASSLERVYEQYF
cdr3_nt: TGTGCCAGCAGCTTAGAACGCGTGTACGAGCAGTACTTC

j_call: TRBJ2-5
cdr3_length: 16
clone_size: -
d_call: -
v_call: TRBV5-4
cdr3_aa: CASSSGPNGLKETQYF
cdr3_nt: TGTGCCAGCAGCTCCGGACCGAATGGACTGAAAGAGACCCAGTACTTC

j_call: TRBJ1-1
cdr3_length: 13
clone_size: -
d_call: -
v_call: TRBV24-1
cdr3_aa: CATCAAVNTEAFF
cdr3_nt: TGTGCCACCTGCGCGGCCGTGAACACTGAAGCTTTCTTT

j_call: TRBJ2-7
cdr3_length: 14
clone_size: -
d_call: -
v_call: TRBV5-1
cdr3_aa: CASRLGVSGYEQYF
cdr3_nt: TGCGCCAGCAGGTTGGGGGTTAGCGGCTACGAGCAGTACTTC

j_call: TRBJ2-7
cdr3_length: 13
clone_size: many
d_call: -
v_call: TRBV20-1
cdr3_aa: CSARDHNNGEQYF
cdr3_nt: TGCAGTGCTAGAGATCACAATAACGGCGAGCAGTACTTC

j_call: TRBJ1-6
cdr3_length: 15
clone_size: -
d_call: -
v_call: TRBV7-8
cdr3_aa: CASSPTRRDNAPLHF
cdr3_nt: TGTGCCAGCAGCCCAACCAGGAGGGATAATGCACCCCTCCACTTT